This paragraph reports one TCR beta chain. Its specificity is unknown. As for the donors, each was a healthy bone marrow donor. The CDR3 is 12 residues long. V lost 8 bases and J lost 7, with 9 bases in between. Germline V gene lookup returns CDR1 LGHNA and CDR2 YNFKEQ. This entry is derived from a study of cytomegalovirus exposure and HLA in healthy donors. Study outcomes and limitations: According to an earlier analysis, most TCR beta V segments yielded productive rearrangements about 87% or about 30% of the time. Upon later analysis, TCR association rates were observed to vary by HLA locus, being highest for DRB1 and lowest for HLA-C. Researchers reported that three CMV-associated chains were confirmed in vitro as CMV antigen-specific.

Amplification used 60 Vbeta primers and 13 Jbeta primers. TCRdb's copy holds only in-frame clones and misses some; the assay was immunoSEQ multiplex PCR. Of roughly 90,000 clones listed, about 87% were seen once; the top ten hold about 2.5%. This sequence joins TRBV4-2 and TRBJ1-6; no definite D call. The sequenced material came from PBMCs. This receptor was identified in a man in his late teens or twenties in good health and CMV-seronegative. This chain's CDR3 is CASGLGNSPLHF. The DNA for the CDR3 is TGTGCCAGCGGACTGGGAAATTCACCCCTCCACTTT.